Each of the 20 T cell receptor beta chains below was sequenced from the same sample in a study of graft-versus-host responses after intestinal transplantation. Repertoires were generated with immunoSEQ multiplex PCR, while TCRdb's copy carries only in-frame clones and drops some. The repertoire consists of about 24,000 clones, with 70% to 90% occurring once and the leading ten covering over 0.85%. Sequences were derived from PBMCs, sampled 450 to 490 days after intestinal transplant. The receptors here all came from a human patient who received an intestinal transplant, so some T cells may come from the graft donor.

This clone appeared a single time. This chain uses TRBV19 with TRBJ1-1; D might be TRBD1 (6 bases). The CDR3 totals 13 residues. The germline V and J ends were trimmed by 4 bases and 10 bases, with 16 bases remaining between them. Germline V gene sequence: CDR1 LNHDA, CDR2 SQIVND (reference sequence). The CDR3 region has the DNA TGTGCCAGTAGTAAGGGGGAGGGACGGGGAGCTTTCTTT. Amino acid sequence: CASSKGEGRGAFF.

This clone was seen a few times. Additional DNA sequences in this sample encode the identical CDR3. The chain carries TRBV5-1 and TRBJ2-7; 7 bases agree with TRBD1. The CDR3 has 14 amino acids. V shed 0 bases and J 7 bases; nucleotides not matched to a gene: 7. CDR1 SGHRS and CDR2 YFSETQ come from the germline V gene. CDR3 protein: CASSLGQGVVEQYF. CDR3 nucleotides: TGCGCCAGCAGCTTGGGGCAGGGGGTAGTGGAGCAGTACTTC.

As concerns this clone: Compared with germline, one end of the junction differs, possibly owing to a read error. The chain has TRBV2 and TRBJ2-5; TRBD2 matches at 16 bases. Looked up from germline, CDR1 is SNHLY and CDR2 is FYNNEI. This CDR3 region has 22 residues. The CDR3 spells CASREGWRGLAGGSWCGETQYF. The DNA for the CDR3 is TGTGCCAGCAGGGAAGGGTGGAGGGGACTAGCGGGAGGGAGCTGGTGCGGGGAGACCCAGTACTTC.

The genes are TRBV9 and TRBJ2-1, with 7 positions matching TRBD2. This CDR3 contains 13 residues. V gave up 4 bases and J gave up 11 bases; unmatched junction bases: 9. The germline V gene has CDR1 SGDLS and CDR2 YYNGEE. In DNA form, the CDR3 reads TGTGCCAGCAGCCCTGGGACTACCCAGAAGCAGTTCTTC. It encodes CASSPGTTQKQFF.

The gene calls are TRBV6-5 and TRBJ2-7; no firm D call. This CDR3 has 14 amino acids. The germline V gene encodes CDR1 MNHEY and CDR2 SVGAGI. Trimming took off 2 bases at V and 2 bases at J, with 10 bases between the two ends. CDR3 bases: TGTGCCAGCAGTTACCATGACGGAGCCTACGAGCAGTACTTC. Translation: CASSYHDGAYEQYF.

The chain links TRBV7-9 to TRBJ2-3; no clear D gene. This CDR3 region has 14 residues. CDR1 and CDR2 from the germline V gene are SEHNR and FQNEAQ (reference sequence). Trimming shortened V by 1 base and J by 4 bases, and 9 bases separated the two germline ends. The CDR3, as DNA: TGTGCCAGCAGCTTAGTCCTTGGGGCAGATACGCAGTATTTT. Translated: CASSLVLGADTQYF.

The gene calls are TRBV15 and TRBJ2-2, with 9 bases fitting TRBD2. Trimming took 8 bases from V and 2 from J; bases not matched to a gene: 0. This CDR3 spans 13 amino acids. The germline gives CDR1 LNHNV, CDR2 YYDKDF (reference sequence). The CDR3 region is CATLAGNTGELFF. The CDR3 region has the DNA TGTGCCACCCTAGCGGGAAACACCGGGGAGCTGTTTTTT.

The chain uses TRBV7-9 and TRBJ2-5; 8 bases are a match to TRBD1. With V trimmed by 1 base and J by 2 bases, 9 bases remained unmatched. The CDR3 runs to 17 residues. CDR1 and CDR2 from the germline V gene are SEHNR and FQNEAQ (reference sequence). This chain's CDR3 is CASSLGQGAWGQETQYF. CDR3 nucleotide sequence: TGTGCCAGCAGCTTAGGGCAGGGGGCATGGGGGCAAGAGACCCAGTACTTC. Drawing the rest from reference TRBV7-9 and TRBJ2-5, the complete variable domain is DTGVSQNPRHKITKRGQNVTFRCDPISEHNRLYWYRQTLGQGPEFLTYFQNEAQLEKSRLLSDRFSAERPKGSFSTLEIQRTEQGDSAMYLCASSLGQGAWGQETQYFGPGTRLLVL.

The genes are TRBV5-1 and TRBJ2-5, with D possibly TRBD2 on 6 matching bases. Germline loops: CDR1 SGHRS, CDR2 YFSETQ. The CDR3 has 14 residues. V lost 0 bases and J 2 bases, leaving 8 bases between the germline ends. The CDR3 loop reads CASSLAAGQETQYF. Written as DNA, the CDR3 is TGCGCCAGCAGCTTGGCCGCGGGGCAAGAGACCCAGTACTTC.

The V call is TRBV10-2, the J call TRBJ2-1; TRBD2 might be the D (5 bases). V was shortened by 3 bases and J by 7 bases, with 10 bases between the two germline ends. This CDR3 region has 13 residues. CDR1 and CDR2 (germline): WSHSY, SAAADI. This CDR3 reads CASSDGRGNEQFF. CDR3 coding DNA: TGCGCCAGCAGTGACGGTAGAGGGAATGAGCAGTTCTTC.

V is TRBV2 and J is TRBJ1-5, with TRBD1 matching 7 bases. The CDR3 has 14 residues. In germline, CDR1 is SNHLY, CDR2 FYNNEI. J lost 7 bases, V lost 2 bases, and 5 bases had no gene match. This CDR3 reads CASSEPDRAQPQHF. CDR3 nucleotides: TGTGCCAGCAGTGAACCCGACAGGGCCCAGCCCCAGCATTTT. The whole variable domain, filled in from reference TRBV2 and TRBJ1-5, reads EPEVTQTPSHQVTQMGQEVILRCVPISNHLYFYWYRQILGQKVEFLVSFYNNEISEKSEIFDDQFSVERPDGSNFTLKIRSTKLEDSAMYFCASSEPDRAQPQHFGDGTRLSIL.

In DNA form, the CDR3 reads TGTGCCAGCAGCCGACAGGGGGCAGGAGATGGCTACACCTTC. The encoded protein is CASSRQGAGDGYTF. The V and J genes are TRBV6-5 and TRBJ1-2, with TRBD1 matching 10 bases. The germline V gene has CDR1 MNHEY and CDR2 SVGAGI. V shed 6 bases and J 6 bases; nucleotides not matched to a gene: 7. The CDR3 length is 14 residues.

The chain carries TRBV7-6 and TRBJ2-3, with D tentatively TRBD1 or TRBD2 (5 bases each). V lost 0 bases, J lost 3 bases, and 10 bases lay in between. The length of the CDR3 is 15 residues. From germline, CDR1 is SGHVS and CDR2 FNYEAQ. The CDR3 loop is CASSLAGGWTDTQYF. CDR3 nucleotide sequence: TGTGCCAGCAGCTTAGCTGGGGGTTGGACAGATACGCAGTATTTT.

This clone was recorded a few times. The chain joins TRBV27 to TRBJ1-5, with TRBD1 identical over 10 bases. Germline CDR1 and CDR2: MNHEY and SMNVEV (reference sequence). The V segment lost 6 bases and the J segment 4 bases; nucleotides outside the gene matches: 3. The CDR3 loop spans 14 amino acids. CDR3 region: CASSRTGGNQPQHF. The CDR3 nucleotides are TGTGCCAGCAGCAGGACAGGGGGGAATCAGCCCCAGCATTTT.

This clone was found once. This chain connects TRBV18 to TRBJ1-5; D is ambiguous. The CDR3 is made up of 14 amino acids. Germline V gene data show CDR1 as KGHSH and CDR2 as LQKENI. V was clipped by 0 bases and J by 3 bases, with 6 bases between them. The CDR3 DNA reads TGTGCCAGCTCACCACCGGGGATCAATCAGCCCCAGCATTTT. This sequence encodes CASSPPGINQPQHF.

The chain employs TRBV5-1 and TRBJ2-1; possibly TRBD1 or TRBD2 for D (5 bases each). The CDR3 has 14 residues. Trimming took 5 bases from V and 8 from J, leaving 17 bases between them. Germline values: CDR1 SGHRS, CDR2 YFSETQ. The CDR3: CASRGEKSSDEQFF. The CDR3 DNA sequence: TGCGCCAGCAGGGGGGAGAAGAGCAGCGATGAGCAGTTCTTC.

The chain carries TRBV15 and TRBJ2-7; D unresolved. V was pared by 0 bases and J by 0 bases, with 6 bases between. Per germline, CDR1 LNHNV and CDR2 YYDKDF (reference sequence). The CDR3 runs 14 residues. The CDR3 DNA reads TGTGCCACCAGCAGAGACACTTACTCCTACGAGCAGTACTTC. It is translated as CATSRDTYSYEQYF. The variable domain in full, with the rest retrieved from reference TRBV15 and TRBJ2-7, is DAMVIQNPRYQVTQFGKPVTLSCSQTLNHNVMYWYQQKSSQAPKLLFHYYDKDFNNEADTPDNFQSRRPNTSFCFLDIRSPGLGDTAMYLCATSRDTYSYEQYFGPGTRLTVT.

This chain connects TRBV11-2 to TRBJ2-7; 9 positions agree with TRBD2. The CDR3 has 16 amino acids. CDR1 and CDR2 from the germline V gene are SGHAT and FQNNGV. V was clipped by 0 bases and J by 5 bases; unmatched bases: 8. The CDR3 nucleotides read TGTGCCAGCAGCTTAGAAGTCAGCGGGAGGCTCCACGAGCAGTACTTC. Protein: CASSLEVSGRLHEQYF.

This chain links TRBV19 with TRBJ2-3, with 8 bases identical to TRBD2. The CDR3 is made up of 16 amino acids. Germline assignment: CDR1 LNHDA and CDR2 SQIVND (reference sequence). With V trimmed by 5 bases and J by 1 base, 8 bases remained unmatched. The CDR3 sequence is CASSLWSGRGTDTQYF. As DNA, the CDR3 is TGTGCCAGTAGTCTTTGGAGCGGGAGAGGCACAGATACGCAGTATTTT.

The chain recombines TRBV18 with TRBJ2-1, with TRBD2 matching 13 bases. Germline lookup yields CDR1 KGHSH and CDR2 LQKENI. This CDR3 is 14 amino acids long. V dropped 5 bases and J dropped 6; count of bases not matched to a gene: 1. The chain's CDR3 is CASSGTSGINEQFF. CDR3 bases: TGTGCCAGCTCAGGGACTAGCGGGATCAATGAGCAGTTCTTC.